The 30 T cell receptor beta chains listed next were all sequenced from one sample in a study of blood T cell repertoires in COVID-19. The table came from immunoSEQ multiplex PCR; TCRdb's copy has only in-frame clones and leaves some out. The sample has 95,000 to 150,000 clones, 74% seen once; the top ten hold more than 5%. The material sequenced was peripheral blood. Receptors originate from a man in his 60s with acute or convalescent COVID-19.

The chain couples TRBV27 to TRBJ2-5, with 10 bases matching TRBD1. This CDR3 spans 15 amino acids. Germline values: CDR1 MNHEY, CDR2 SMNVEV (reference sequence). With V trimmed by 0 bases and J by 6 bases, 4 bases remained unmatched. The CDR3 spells CASSLSTGGAQTQYF. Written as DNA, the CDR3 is TGTGCCAGCAGTTTATCGACAGGGGGCGCCCAGACCCAGTACTTC.

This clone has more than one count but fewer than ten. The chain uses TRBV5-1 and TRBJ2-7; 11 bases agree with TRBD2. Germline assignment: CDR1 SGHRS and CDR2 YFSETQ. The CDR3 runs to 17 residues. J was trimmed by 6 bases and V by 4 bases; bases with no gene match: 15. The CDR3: CASSQTTPGLAVGEQYF. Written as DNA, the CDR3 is TGCGCCAGCAGCCAAACAACCCCGGGACTAGCGGTCGGCGAGCAGTACTTC. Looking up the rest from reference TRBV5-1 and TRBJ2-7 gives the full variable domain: KAGVTQTPRYLIKTRGQQVTLSCSPISGHRSVSWYQQTPGQGLQFLFEYFSETQRNKGNFPGRFSGRQFSNSRSEMNVSTLELGDSALYLCASSQTTPGLAVGEQYFGPGTRLTVT.

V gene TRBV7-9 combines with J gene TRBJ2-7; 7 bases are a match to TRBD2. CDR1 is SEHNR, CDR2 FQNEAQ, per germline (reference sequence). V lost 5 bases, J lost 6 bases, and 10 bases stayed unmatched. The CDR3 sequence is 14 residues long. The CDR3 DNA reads TGTGCCAGCAGCAGAGTGGCGGGAGTTGGCGAGCAGTACTTC. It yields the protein CASSRVAGVGEQYF.

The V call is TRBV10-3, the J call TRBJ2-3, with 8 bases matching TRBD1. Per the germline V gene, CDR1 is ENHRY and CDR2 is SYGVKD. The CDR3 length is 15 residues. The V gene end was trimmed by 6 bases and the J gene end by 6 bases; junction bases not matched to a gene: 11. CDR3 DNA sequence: TGTGCCATCAGGCTAAGGACAGGGACTTTGGATACGCAGTATTTT. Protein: CAIRLRTGTLDTQYF.

This CDR3 reads CATSDAGGNTEAFF. Written as DNA, the CDR3 is TGTGCCACCAGTGATGCAGGGGGAAACACTGAAGCTTTCTTT. The chain combines TRBV24-1 with TRBJ1-1; 7 bases map to TRBD1. Germline CDR1 is KGHDR and CDR2 is SFDVKD. This CDR3 region has 14 residues. J gave up 2 bases and V 3 bases, and 2 bases lay outside the gene matches.

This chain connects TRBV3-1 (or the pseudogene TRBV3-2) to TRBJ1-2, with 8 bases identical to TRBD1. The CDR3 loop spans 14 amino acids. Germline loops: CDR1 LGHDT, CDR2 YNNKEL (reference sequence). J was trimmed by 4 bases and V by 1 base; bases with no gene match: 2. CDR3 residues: CASSQGTGIYGYTF. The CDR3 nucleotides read TGTGCCAGCAGCCAAGGGACAGGGATCTATGGCTACACCTTC.

This chain's CDR3 is CATKIQGVDQPQHF. The CDR3 DNA reads as TGTGCCACCAAAATCCAGGGGGTAGATCAGCCCCAGCATTTT. The chain recombines TRBV19 with TRBJ1-5; 7 nucleotides align to TRBD1. J lost 5 bases, V lost 10 bases, and 11 bases had no gene match. The CDR3 is 14 residues long. Germline V gene data show CDR1 as LNHDA and CDR2 as SQIVND (reference sequence).

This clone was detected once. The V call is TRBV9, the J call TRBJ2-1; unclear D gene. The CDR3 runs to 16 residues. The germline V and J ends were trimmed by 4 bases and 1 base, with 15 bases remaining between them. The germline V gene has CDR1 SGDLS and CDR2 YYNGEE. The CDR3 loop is CASSPRVTNSYNEQFF. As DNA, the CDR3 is TGTGCCAGCAGCCCTCGCGTCACTAATTCCTACAATGAGCAGTTCTTC.

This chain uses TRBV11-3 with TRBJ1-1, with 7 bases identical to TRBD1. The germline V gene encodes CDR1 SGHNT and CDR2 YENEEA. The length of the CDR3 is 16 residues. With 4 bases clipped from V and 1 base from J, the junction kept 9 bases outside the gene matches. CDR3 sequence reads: CASSSTDRIPNTEAFF. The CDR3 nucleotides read TGTGCCAGCAGCTCGACGGACAGGATACCGAACACTGAAGCTTTCTTT.

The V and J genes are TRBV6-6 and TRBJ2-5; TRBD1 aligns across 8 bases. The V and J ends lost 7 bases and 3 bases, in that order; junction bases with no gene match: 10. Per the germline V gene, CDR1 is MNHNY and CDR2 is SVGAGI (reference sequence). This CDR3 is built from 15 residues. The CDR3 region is CASTPSRTGKETQYF. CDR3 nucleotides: TGTGCCAGCACCCCTTCCAGGACAGGGAAAGAGACCCAGTACTTC.

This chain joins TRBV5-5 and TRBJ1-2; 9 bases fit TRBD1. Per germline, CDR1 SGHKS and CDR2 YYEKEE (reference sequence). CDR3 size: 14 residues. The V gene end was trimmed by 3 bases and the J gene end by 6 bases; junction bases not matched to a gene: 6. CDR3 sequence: CASSSTGGSNGYTF. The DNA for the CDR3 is TGTGCCAGCAGCTCGACAGGGGGATCTAATGGCTACACCTTC.

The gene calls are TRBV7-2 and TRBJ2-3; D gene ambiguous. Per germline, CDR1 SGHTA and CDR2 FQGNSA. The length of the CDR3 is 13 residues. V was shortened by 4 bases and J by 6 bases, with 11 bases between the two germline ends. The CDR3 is CASSSGVTDTQYF. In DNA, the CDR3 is TGTGCCAGCAGCTCCGGAGTTACGGATACGCAGTATTTT.

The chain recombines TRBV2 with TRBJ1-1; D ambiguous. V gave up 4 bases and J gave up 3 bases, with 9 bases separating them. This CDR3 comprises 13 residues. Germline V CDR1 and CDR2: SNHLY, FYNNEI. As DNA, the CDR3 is TGTGCCAGCAGTGGGGCCCGCGACACTGAAGCTTTCTTT. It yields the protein CASSGARDTEAFF.

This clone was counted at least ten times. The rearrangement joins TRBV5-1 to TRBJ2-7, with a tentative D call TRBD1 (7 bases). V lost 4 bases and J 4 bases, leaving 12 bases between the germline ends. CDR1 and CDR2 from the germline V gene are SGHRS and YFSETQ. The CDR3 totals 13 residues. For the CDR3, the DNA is TGCGCCAGCAGCACCAGGGGGGAGTACGAGCAGTACTTC. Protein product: CASSTRGEYEQYF.

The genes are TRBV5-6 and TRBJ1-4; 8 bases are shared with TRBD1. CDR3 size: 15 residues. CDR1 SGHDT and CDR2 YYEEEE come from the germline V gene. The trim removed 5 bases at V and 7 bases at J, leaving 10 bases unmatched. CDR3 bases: TGTGCCAGCAGGCCCCGACAGGGGCGACGTGAAAAACTGTTTTTT. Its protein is CASRPRQGRREKLFF.

The CDR3 loop is CASSMGGNNQPQHF. The CDR3 nucleotides read TGTGCCAGTAGTATGGGGGGAAACAATCAGCCCCAGCATTTT. The gene calls are TRBV19 and TRBJ1-5; D is possibly TRBD1 (5 bases). In germline, CDR1 is LNHDA, CDR2 SQIVND (reference sequence). The CDR3 totals 14 residues. The V and J ends lost 3 bases and 3 bases respectively, with 9 bases between them.

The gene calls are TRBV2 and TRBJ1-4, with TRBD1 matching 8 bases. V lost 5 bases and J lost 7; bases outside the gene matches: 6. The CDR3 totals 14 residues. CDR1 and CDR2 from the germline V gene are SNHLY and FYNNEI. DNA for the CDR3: TGTGCCAGCAGTCGAACAGGGGGTGTTGAAAAACTGTTTTTT. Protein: CASSRTGGVEKLFF.

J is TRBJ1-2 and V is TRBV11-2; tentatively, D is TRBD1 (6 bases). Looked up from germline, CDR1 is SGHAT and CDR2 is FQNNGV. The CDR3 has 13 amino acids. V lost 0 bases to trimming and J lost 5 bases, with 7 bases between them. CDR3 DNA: TGTGCCAGCAGCTTAGAACAGGGTTATGGCTACACCTTC. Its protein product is CASSLEQGYGYTF.

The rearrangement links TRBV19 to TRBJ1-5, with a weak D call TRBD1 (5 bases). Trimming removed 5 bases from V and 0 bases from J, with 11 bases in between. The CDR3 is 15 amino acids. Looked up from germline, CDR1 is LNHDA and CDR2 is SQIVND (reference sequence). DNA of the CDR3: TGTGCCAGTAGTGACCCCCAGGGTAGCAATCAGCCCCAGCATTTT. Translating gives CASSDPQGSNQPQHF.

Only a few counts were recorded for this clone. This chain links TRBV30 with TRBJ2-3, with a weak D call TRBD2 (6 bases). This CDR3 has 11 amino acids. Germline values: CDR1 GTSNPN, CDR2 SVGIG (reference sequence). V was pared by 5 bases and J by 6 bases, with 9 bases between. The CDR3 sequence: CAWGTQDTQYF. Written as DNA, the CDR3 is TGTGCCTGGGGGACTCAGGATACGCAGTATTTT.

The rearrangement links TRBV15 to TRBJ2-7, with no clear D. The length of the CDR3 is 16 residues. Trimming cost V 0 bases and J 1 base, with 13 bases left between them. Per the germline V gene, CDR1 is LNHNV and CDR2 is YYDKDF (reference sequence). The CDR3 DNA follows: TGTGCCACCAGCAGAGATCGTAACAGAGATTCCTACGAGCAGTACTTC. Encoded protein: CATSRDRNRDSYEQYF.

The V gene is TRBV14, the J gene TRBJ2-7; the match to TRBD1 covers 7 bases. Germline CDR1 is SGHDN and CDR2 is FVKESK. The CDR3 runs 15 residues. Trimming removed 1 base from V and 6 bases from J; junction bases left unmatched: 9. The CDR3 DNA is TGTGCCAGCAGCCAAGGTCCGACAGGGTGGAGCGAGCAGTACTTC. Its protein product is CASSQGPTGWSEQYF.

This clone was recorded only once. The CDR3 DNA reads as TGTGCCAGCAGCGGATACAGGGAAAGAGAGACCCAGTACTTC. This gives the protein CASSGYRERETQYF. The genes are TRBV7-8 and TRBJ2-5; possible D gene TRBD1, 6 bases. The germline V gene has CDR1 SGHVS and CDR2 FQNEAQ. Trimming cost V 5 bases and J 4 bases, with 14 bases left between them. CDR3 length: 14 amino acids.

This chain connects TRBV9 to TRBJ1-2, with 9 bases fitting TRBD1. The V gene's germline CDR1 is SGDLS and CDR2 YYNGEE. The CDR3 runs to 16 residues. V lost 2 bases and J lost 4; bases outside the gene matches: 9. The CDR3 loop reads CASSVTDRGGAYGYTF. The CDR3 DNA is TGTGCCAGCAGCGTTACGGACAGGGGAGGGGCCTATGGCTACACCTTC.

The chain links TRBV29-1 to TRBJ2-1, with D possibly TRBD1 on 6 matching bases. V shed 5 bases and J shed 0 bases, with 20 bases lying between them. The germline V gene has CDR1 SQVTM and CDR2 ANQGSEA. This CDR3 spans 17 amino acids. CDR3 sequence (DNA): TGCAGCGTTCATACAGCCCAGGGGACGAGCTCCTACAATGAGCAGTTCTTC. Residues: CSVHTAQGTSSYNEQFF.

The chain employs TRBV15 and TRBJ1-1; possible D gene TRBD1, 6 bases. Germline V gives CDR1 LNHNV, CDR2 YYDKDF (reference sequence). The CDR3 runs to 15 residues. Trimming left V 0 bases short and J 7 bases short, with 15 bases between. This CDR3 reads CATSRDVRGNGEAFF. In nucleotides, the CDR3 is TGTGCCACCAGCAGAGATGTTAGGGGGAACGGTGAAGCTTTCTTT.

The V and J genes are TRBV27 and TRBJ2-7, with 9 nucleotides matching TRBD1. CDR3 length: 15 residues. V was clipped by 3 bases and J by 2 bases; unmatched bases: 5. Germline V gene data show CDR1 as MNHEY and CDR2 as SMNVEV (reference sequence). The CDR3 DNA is TGTGCCAGCAGTTTCGCGGGGACAGGGACCTACGAGCAGTACTTC. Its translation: CASSFAGTGTYEQYF.

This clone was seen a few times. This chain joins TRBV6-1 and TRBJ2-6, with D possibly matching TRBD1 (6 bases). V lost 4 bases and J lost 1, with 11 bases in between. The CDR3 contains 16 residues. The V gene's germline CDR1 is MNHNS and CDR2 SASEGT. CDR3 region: CASSARTASGANVLTF. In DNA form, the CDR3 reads TGTGCCAGCAGTGCCCGGACAGCTTCTGGGGCCAACGTCCTGACTTTC.

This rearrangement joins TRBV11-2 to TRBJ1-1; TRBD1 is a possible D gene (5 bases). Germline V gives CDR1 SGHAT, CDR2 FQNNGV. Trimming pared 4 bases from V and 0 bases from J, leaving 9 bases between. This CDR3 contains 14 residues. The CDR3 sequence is CASSSQVMNTEAFF. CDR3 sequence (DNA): TGTGCCAGCAGCTCACAGGTTATGAACACTGAAGCTTTCTTT.

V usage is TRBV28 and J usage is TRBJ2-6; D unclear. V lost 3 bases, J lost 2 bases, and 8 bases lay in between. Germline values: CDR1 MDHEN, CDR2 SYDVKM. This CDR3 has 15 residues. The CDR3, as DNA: TGTGCCAGCAGTTTGCCCGCGACTGGGGCCAACGTCCTGACTTTC. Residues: CASSLPATGANVLTF.